A selection of T cell receptor beta chains follows, all from one sample in a study of T cells after yellow fever vaccination. TCRdb independently ran MiXCR on the 5' RACE reads; one entry per CDR3 protein. The sample shows around 600,000 distinct CDR3 sequences, around 12% of them seen only once. The source material was PBMCs, sampled on the day of the yellow fever booster vaccination. The receptors shown here come from a man aged 30-40 years who received the YFV17D yellow fever vaccine. Both conserved end residues are part of each CDR3. Fields, in order: CDR3 DNA, CDR3 protein, V gene, D gene, clone size, J gene. A D gene is named only where the DNA matches it firmly. The size field is filled for only some rows; it gives once, few, many or a size class.

DNA: TGTGCCAGCAGCCTAGATGGGGGCGCTGAAGCTTTCTTT; CDR3: CASSLDGGAEAFF; V: TRBV11-3; D: -; size: few; J: TRBJ1-1
DNA: TGTGCCAGCAGCCTGGACGCCGGTTTAAGTGAGCAGTACTTC; CDR3: CASSLDAGLSEQYF; V: TRBV11-2; D: -; size: -; J: TRBJ2-7
DNA: TGCAGCGTTGAAGATCGCGGGACAGCGCAAGAGACCCAGTACTTC; CDR3: CSVEDRGTAQETQYF; V: TRBV29-1; D: -; size: many; J: TRBJ2-5
DNA: TGTGCCAGCAGACGAGCGGGCGCCACAGATACGCAGTATTTT; CDR3: CASRRAGATDTQYF; V: TRBV3-1; D: -; size: -; J: TRBJ2-3
DNA: TGTGCCAGCAAAGGCGCTAGCTCTGGGGCCAACGTCCTGACTTTC; CDR3: CASKGASSGANVLTF; V: TRBV14; D: -; size: -; J: TRBJ2-6
DNA: TGTGCCAGCAGCAAGAGGGACAGTTCCTACAATGAGCAGTTCTTC; CDR3: CASSKRDSSYNEQFF; V: TRBV7-3; D: TRBD1; size: -; J: TRBJ2-1
DNA: TGCAGTGCTAGAGATCTTACAGGCTATCCTAAAGAGACCCAGTACTTC; CDR3: CSARDLTGYPKETQYF; V: TRBV20-1; D: -; size: few; J: TRBJ2-5
DNA: TGTGCCAGCAGCCAGGCCATCGGACTGAATCAAGAGACCCAGTACTTC; CDR3: CASSQAIGLNQETQYF; V: TRBV4-2; D: -; size: -; J: TRBJ2-5
DNA: TGCGCCAGCAGCCAAGGGACTAGAGAAAACATTCAGTACTTC; CDR3: CASSQGTRENIQYF; V: TRBV4-3; D: TRBD2; size: few; J: TRBJ2-4
DNA: TGTGCCAGCAGCTTAGTTTCGGCGACCGGGGAGCTGTTTTTT; CDR3: CASSLVSATGELFF; V: TRBV7-2; D: -; size: many; J: TRBJ2-2
DNA: TGTGCCAGCAGCTTAGAGGCGGGAGAAAAACTGTTTTTT; CDR3: CASSLEAGEKLFF; V: TRBV7-2; D: -; size: -; J: TRBJ1-4
DNA: TGTGCCAGCAGTTACACCTTGGGACAGGTCAATCAGCCCCAGCATTTT; CDR3: CASSYTLGQVNQPQHF; V: TRBV12-3/TRBV12-4; D: TRBD1; size: few; J: TRBJ1-5
DNA: TGCAGTGCTAGCGGGAGCCCATACAATGAGCAGTTCTTC; CDR3: CSASGSPYNEQFF; V: TRBV20-1; D: -; size: -; J: TRBJ2-1
DNA: TGTGCCAGCAGCCAACGAAATCCAGATACGCAGTATTTT; CDR3: CASSQRNPDTQYF; V: TRBV7-3; D: -; size: many; J: TRBJ2-3
DNA: TGCAGTGCACGGACAGGGGCCGTGAACACTGAAGCTTTCTTT; CDR3: CSARTGAVNTEAFF; V: TRBV20-1; D: TRBD1; size: many; J: TRBJ1-1
DNA: TGTGCCAGCAGCTCCACCGAGGCCCCATACAATGAGCAGTTCTTC; CDR3: CASSSTEAPYNEQFF; V: TRBV7-8; D: -; size: -; J: TRBJ2-1
DNA: TGTGCCAGCAGTTTACCCGGGGACTCAACCCCCATTCACGAGCAGTACTTC; CDR3: CASSLPGDSTPIHEQYF; V: TRBV28; D: -; size: few; J: TRBJ2-7
DNA: TGCAGTGCTCTTGACAGGGGGCTCTATGGCTACACCTTC; CDR3: CSALDRGLYGYTF; V: TRBV20-1; D: TRBD1; size: few; J: TRBJ1-2
DNA: TGCGCCAGCAGTCCCCCTTACGAGCAGTACTTC; CDR3: CASSPPYEQYF; V: TRBV23-1; D: -; size: few; J: TRBJ2-7
DNA: TGTGCCACCAGTGATGGAGTAGCGGGGACCTCTGGGGCCAACGTCCTGACTTTC; CDR3: CATSDGVAGTSGANVLTF; V: TRBV24-1; D: TRBD2; size: few; J: TRBJ2-6
DNA: TGTGCCAGCAGCGGATCGTTCATAGGCGGCACAGATACGCAGTATTTT; CDR3: CASSGSFIGGTDTQYF; V: TRBV5-6; D: -; size: -; J: TRBJ2-3
DNA: TGTGCCAGCAGTAAAGAATATAGCAATCAGCCCCAGCATTTT; CDR3: CASSKEYSNQPQHF; V: TRBV12-3/TRBV12-4; D: -; size: few; J: TRBJ1-5
DNA: TGTGCCAGCAGTCGCACTAGCGGAGGTGAAGAGCAGTTCTTC; CDR3: CASSRTSGGEEQFF; V: TRBV12-3/TRBV12-4; D: TRBD2; size: -; J: TRBJ2-1
DNA: TGCGCCAGCAGCGCCTGGACAGGGAGGGGAGAGACCCAGTACTTC; CDR3: CASSAWTGRGETQYF; V: TRBV5-1; D: -; size: -; J: TRBJ2-5
DNA: TGTGCCAGCAGTTACCACGGAGGGCGAGAGACCCAGTACTTC; CDR3: CASSYHGGRETQYF; V: TRBV6-5; D: -; size: -; J: TRBJ2-5
DNA: TGCAGCGTTGAGTCTGGGGGATCTGGGGCCAACGTCCTGACTTTC; CDR3: CSVESGGSGANVLTF; V: TRBV29-1; D: -; size: -; J: TRBJ2-6
DNA: TGTGCCAGCGCACGCGACAGGGTGGCGCAGTATTTT; CDR3: CASARDRVAQYF; V: TRBV12-3/TRBV12-4; D: TRBD1; size: few; J: TRBJ2-3
DNA: TGTGCCAGCAGCGTAGCGTCTAGCGGGGGCAATGAGCAGTTCTTC; CDR3: CASSVASSGGNEQFF; V: TRBV9; D: TRBD2; size: -; J: TRBJ2-1
DNA: TGCGCCAGCAGCGTGGGGGGGCCAGGGGAAGGAGAGACCCAGTACTTC; CDR3: CASSVGGPGEGETQYF; V: TRBV5-1; D: -; size: -; J: TRBJ2-5
DNA: TGTGCCAGCAGCAAACACGTGTGGGGGACACGGCCGAACACCGGGGAGCTGTTTTTT; CDR3: CASSKHVWGTRPNTGELFF; V: TRBV21-1; D: -; size: few; J: TRBJ2-2
DNA: TGTGCTAGCAGCTTGAAAGGGATCACAGATACGCAGTATTTT; CDR3: CASSLKGITDTQYF; V: TRBV7-7; D: -; size: -; J: TRBJ2-3
DNA: TGTGCCAGCTCACCAACCGGTGAGCAGTTCTTC; CDR3: CASSPTGEQFF; V: TRBV18; D: -; size: -; J: TRBJ2-1
DNA: TGTGCCAGCAGCTTATTAGGAGTGAACACTGAAGCTTTCTTT; CDR3: CASSLLGVNTEAFF; V: TRBV7-2; D: -; size: many; J: TRBJ1-1
DNA: TGTGCCAGCAGAGGGGGGTCGGGCACCGGGGAGCTGTTTTTT; CDR3: CASRGGSGTGELFF; V: TRBV12-3/TRBV12-4; D: -; size: few; J: TRBJ2-2
DNA: TGTGCCAGCGCCTCTGCGGGGACAGGGGGTGCCGGGGAGCTGTTTTTT; CDR3: CASASAGTGGAGELFF; V: TRBV7-2; D: TRBD1; size: -; J: TRBJ2-2
DNA: TGTGCCAGCAGCTTAGGATCCAGCTCGAACACCGGGGAGCTGTTTTTT; CDR3: CASSLGSSSNTGELFF; V: TRBV7-2; D: -; size: few; J: TRBJ2-2
DNA: TGCAGTGCCCTTAGCGGGAGGGCTTACAATGAGCAGTTCTTC; CDR3: CSALSGRAYNEQFF; V: TRBV20-1; D: TRBD2; size: few; J: TRBJ2-1
DNA: TGTGCCAGCAGTGAAAACAGAGTTCTAGCCAAAAACATTCAGTACTTC; CDR3: CASSENRVLAKNIQYF; V: TRBV2; D: -; size: -; J: TRBJ2-4
DNA: TGTGCCAGCAGCTTAGATCTTGGAGACTACAATGAGCAGTTCTTC; CDR3: CASSLDLGDYNEQFF; V: TRBV11-3; D: -; size: few; J: TRBJ2-1
DNA: TGTGCCAGCAGCCCCAGCGGCGACACAACCTACGAGCAGTACTTC; CDR3: CASSPSGDTTYEQYF; V: TRBV9; D: -; size: many; J: TRBJ2-7
DNA: TGTGCCAGCAGCTTAAGAGGGGCCATGCAAGAGACCCAGTACTTC; CDR3: CASSLRGAMQETQYF; V: TRBV7-2; D: -; size: -; J: TRBJ2-5
DNA: TGTGCCAGCAGTTTGGGGACAGGGCATCAGCCCCAGCATTTT; CDR3: CASSLGTGHQPQHF; V: TRBV12-3/TRBV12-4; D: TRBD1; size: few; J: TRBJ1-5
DNA: TGTGCCAGCAGTTTTTACCAGAACAATGAGCAGTTCTTC; CDR3: CASSFYQNNEQFF; V: TRBV6-2/TRBV6-3; D: -; size: few; J: TRBJ2-1
DNA: TGTGCCAGCAGCCCCTGGAGGGATCAGCCCCAGCATTTT; CDR3: CASSPWRDQPQHF; V: TRBV7-2; D: -; size: -; J: TRBJ1-5
DNA: TGTGCCAGCAGCTTAACGTACGAAGAGACCCAGTACTTC; CDR3: CASSLTYEETQYF; V: TRBV7-3; D: -; size: few; J: TRBJ2-5
DNA: TGTGCCAGCAGCCATCTAGGGGTAGGCGAAAAACTGTTTTTT; CDR3: CASSHLGVGEKLFF; V: TRBV3-1; D: -; size: -; J: TRBJ1-4